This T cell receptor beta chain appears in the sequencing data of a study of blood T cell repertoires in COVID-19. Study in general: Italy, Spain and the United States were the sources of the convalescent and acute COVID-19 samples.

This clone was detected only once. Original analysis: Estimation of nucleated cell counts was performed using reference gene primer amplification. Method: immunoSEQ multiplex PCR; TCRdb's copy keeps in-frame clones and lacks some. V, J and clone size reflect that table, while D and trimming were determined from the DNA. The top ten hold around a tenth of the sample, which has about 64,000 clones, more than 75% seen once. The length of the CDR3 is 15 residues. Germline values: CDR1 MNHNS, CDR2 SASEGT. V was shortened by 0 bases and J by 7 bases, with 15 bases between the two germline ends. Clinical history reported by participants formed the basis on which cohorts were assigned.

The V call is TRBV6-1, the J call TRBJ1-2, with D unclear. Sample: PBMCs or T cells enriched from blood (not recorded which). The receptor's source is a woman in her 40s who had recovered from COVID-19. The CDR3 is CASSEAVGGLSGYTF. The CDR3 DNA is TGTGCCAGCAGTGAAGCGGTAGGAGGGCTTAGTGGCTACACCTTC.